Detailed here is one T cell receptor beta chain. The antigen is not known. The data derive from a study of cytotoxic CD8 clonotypes in ibrutinib-treated CLL. Findings and caveats of the study: The study found baseline clonality above age-matched healthy donors, tracking circulating CD8+ T-cell counts.

This CDR3 spans 12 amino acids. V was trimmed by 0 bases and J by 4 bases, leaving 4 bases between them. CDR1 and CDR2 from the germline V gene are SQVTM and ANQGSEA. Generated by immunoSEQ multiplex PCR, the TCRdb table keeps only in-frame clones and is missing some. The data contain about 40,000 clones, approximately 67% of them singletons. The TCR comes from a human donor with chronic lymphocytic leukemia. The sequencing used PBMCs, collected at disease progression, from a patient treated with ibrutinib. V and J are TRBV29-1 and TRBJ1-5; D call uncertain. The CDR3 sequence is CSVEDGNQPQHF. CDR3 DNA sequence: TGCAGCGTTGAAGACGGGAATCAGCCCCAGCATTTT.